What follows are 26 T cell receptor beta chains derived from one specimen sequenced in a study of beta chain features in type 1 diabetes (dated by TCRdb to the late 2010s). Libraries were made using the immunoSEQ multiplex PCR assay. The entire amount of isolated RNA was reverse transcribed using the High Capacity cDNA Reverse Transcription Kit, so the sequenced TCRB transcripts were expressed ones. TCRdb carries this immuneACCESS record with in-frame sequences only. Its versions omit some clonotypes, under half of them owing to an unresolved V gene in the studies checked, with the rest unexplained. The sample table holds 120,000 to 150,000 clones, of which about 9.1% were seen once. 0.5% to 0.65% of the sample is in the top ten clones. Source material: central memory CD4+ T cells from blood. These receptors came from a woman aged 40 to 49 in good health.

The rearrangement uses TRBV6-1 and TRBJ2-7; D may be TRBD2 (6 bases). Trimming pared 1 base from V and 11 bases from J, leaving 12 bases between. The CDR3 extends over 12 amino acids. Germline loops: CDR1 MNHNS, CDR2 SASEGT. The DNA of the CDR3 is TGTGCCAGCAGTGAAGGGTCCGAGCGGGAGTACTTC. This translates into CASSEGSEREYF.

This chain joins TRBV6-6 and TRBJ1-5; TRBD1 aligns across 9 bases. This CDR3 has 15 residues. Trimming cost V 10 bases and J 1 base; bases outside gene matches: 8. Germline V gene lookup returns CDR1 MNHNY and CDR2 SVGAGI (reference sequence). The CDR3 loop is CATEEGQGSNQPQHF. CDR3 nucleotide sequence: TGTGCCACCGAGGAGGGACAGGGAAGCAATCAGCCCCAGCATTTT.

The genes are TRBV2 and TRBJ2-3; D is unclear. CDR1 SNHLY and CDR2 FYNNEI come from the germline V gene. The CDR3 has 13 residues. V lost 6 bases and J lost 3, with 10 bases in between. CDR3 coding DNA: TGTGCCAGCAGCCTCTCACAGACAGATACGCAGTATTTT. Its protein product is CASSLSQTDTQYF.

This clone was counted at least ten times. The chain is built from TRBV29-1 and TRBJ1-1; D gene uncertain. The CDR3 spans 12 residues. CDR1 SQVTM and CDR2 ANQGSEA come from the germline V gene. V was shortened by 7 bases and J by 2 bases, with 11 bases between the two germline ends. CDR3 protein: CSAGRVNTEAFF. CDR3 DNA sequence: TGCAGCGCTGGCCGGGTCAACACTGAAGCTTTCTTT.

This clone was recorded a few times. The chain is built from TRBV14 and TRBJ1-1; 7 bases are a match to TRBD1. After removal of 3 bases from V and 1 base from J, the junction contained 5 bases not matched to a gene. There are 15 residues in the CDR3. CDR1 is SGHDN and CDR2 is FVKESK in the germline V gene. The CDR3 loop is CASSHRGSKNTEAFF. CDR3 DNA sequence: TGTGCCAGCAGCCACAGGGGGTCCAAGAACACTGAAGCTTTCTTT.

The table lists this clone with a few counts. The chain has TRBV6-1 and TRBJ2-3; 11 positions agree with TRBD1. This CDR3 is 16 amino acids long. The V segment lost 2 bases and the J segment 5 bases; nucleotides outside the gene matches: 6. Germline lookup yields CDR1 MNHNS and CDR2 SASEGT. The DNA for the CDR3 is TGTGCCAGCAGTGAAAGAGGACAGGGGGCGAAAGATACGCAGTATTTT. Its translation is CASSERGQGAKDTQYF.

The chain links TRBV5-5 to TRBJ2-5, with unresolved D. The V gene's germline CDR1 is SGHKS and CDR2 YYEKEE (reference sequence). This CDR3 region has 14 residues. V was trimmed by 7 bases and J by 1 base, leaving 14 bases between them. In DNA form, the CDR3 reads TGTGCCAGCTCCAGGTCGGCCCGCCAAGAGACCCAGTACTTC. Protein: CASSRSARQETQYF.

Concerning this clone: Other DNA sequences from this sample encode an identical CDR3 as well. The chain employs TRBV5-1 and TRBJ2-1; TRBD2 aligns across 9 bases. The CDR3 contains 16 residues. J was trimmed by 4 bases and V by 0 bases; bases with no gene match: 5. CDR1 and CDR2 (germline): SGHRS, YFSETQ. The DNA for the CDR3 is TGCGCCAGCAGCTTGGTAGCGGGGGCCGTATACAATGAGCAGTTCTTC. This encodes CASSLVAGAVYNEQFF. The full variable domain, with the rest looked up from reference TRBV5-1 and TRBJ2-1, is KAGVTQTPRYLIKTRGQQVTLSCSPISGHRSVSWYQQTPGQGLQFLFEYFSETQRNKGNFPGRFSGRQFSNSRSEMNVSTLELGDSALYLCASSLVAGAVYNEQFFGPGTRLTVL.

The table lists this clone with a few counts. The V call is TRBV7-6, the J call TRBJ2-5; 10 bases are a match to TRBD1. The CDR3 has 15 amino acids. Losses at the gene ends were 2 bases for V and 9 bases for J; bases not matched to a gene: 9. Germline CDR1 and CDR2: SGHVS and FNYEAQ. The CDR3 DNA reads TGTGCCAGCAGCTTACCCCCGGGACAGGGGAGGCCCCAGTACTTC. This translates into CASSLPPGQGRPQYF.

This clone was counted between two and nine times. This rearrangement joins TRBV6-1 to TRBJ2-6, with no clear D. This CDR3 region has 13 residues. With 9 bases removed from V and 0 bases from J, the gap between germline ends came to 6 bases. Germline V lookup: CDR1 MNHNS, CDR2 SASEGT. CDR3 loop: CASCYSGANVLTF. Here the CDR3 DNA reads TGTGCCAGTTGCTACTCTGGGGCCAACGTCCTGACTTTC.

In its sample, this clone was seen many times. V gene TRBV19 combines with J gene TRBJ2-5, with D possibly matching TRBD2 (6 bases). The germline V gene has CDR1 LNHDA and CDR2 SQIVND (reference sequence). The V and J ends lost 5 bases and 2 bases respectively, with 12 bases between them. CDR3 length: 14 residues. The CDR3 nucleotides read TGTGCCAGTAGTGGGGGGATTTTGCAAGAGACCCAGTACTTC. Protein: CASSGGILQETQYF.

The chain couples TRBV9 to TRBJ2-1, with unresolved D. Germline V gene lookup returns CDR1 SGDLS and CDR2 YYNGEE. This CDR3 contains 15 residues. Trimming left V 4 bases short and J 0 bases short, with 11 bases between. Written as DNA, the CDR3 is TGTGCCAGCAGCCCCCAACCCAGCTCCTACAATGAGCAGTTCTTC. Translating gives CASSPQPSSYNEQFF.

V gene TRBV4-1 combines with J gene TRBJ1-6; D unresolved. The V end lost 8 bases, the J end lost 9 bases, and 20 bases lay between the germline ends. The CDR3 contains 15 residues. The V gene's germline CDR1 is MGHRA and CDR2 YSYEKL. CDR3 sequence reads: CASQNLAGVSSPLHF. CDR3 coding DNA: TGCGCCAGCCAGAACCTAGCCGGAGTCTCTTCACCCCTCCACTTT.

This clone was counted at least ten times. The V gene is TRBV10-3, the J gene TRBJ1-2, with TRBD1 identical over 9 bases. With 10 bases clipped from V and 6 bases from J, the junction kept 9 bases outside the gene matches. In germline, CDR1 is ENHRY, CDR2 SYGVKD. The CDR3 covers 13 residues. The CDR3 loop is CATGGTGSNGYTF. The CDR3 nucleotides read TGTGCCACTGGGGGGACAGGGTCAAATGGCTACACCTTC.

This clone has a count of ten or more. The chain carries TRBV2 and TRBJ1-1; D possibly corresponds to TRBD1 (5 bases). V lost 1 base, J lost 8 bases, and 5 bases lay in between. The CDR3 loop spans 11 amino acids. The germline CDR1 and CDR2 sequences are SNHLY and FYNNEI. CDR3 protein: CASSEDREAFF. CDR3 bases: TGTGCCAGCAGTGAAGACAGGGAAGCTTTCTTT. The complete variable domain, with remaining parts taken from reference TRBV2 and TRBJ1-1, reads EPEVTQTPSHQVTQMGQEVILRCVPISNHLYFYWYRQILGQKVEFLVSFYNNEISEKSEIFDDQFSVERPDGSNFTLKIRSTKLEDSAMYFCASSEDREAFFGQGTRLTVV.

This clone appeared a few times. V and J are TRBV7-8 and TRBJ1-5; TRBD1 aligns across 7 bases. The CDR3 has 14 amino acids. V lost 4 bases, J lost 3 bases, and 3 bases stayed unmatched. The germline V gene has CDR1 SGHVS and CDR2 FQNEAQ. The CDR3 DNA is TGTGCCAGCAGCTGGGACAGTTACAATCAGCCCCAGCATTTT. Translation: CASSWDSYNQPQHF.

This clone was counted between two and nine times. The rearrangement joins TRBV6-5 to TRBJ1-2; D gene unclear. The CDR3 is 14 residues long. The germline V gene has CDR1 MNHEY and CDR2 SVGAGI. Trimming removed 7 bases from V and 4 bases from J, with 16 bases in between. The DNA for the CDR3 is TGTGCCAGCAACCCCGGAGGCGGCAGCTATGGCTACACCTTC. It yields the protein CASNPGGGSYGYTF.

The chain uses TRBV10-3 and TRBJ2-1; D uncertain. Germline CDR1 reads ENHRY; CDR2 reads SYGVKD. The CDR3 extends over 13 amino acids. V was clipped by 0 bases and J by 7 bases, with 7 bases between them. The CDR3 sequence: CAISESKENEQFF. CDR3 DNA sequence: TGTGCCATCAGTGAGTCGAAGGAGAATGAGCAGTTCTTC.

In its sample, this clone was seen a few times. This chain uses TRBV18 with TRBJ2-5; maybe TRBD2 (5 bases). This CDR3 spans 15 amino acids. Trimming left V 1 base short and J 1 base short, with 10 bases between. Germline CDR1 KGHSH, CDR2 LQKENI. This CDR3 reads CASSPLSSIQETQYF. The DNA of the CDR3 is TGTGCCAGCTCACCACTCTCTAGCATCCAAGAGACCCAGTACTTC.

This clone was seen more than once but under ten times. V and J are TRBV7-2 and TRBJ2-1, with 12 positions matching TRBD2. Germline trimming cut 5 bases from V and 7 bases from J; bases unmatched to any gene: 6. In germline, CDR1 is SGHTA, CDR2 FQGNSA. The CDR3 covers 15 residues. The CDR3 coding sequence is TGTGCCAGCAGCAAACTAGCGGGGGGTTCGAATGAGCAGTTCTTC. Translating it yields CASSKLAGGSNEQFF. Based on the CDR3 plus reference TRBV7-2 and TRBJ2-1, the full variable domain is GAGVSQSPSNKVTEKGKDVELRCDPISGHTALYWYRQSLGQGLEFLIYFQGNSAPDKSGLPSDRFSAERTGGSVSTLTIQRTQQEDSAVYLCASSKLAGGSNEQFFGPGTRLTVL.

This clone was counted at least ten times. The J gene is TRBJ2-5, the V gene TRBV7-2; the D is unclear. V lost 2 bases to trimming and J lost 2 bases, with 12 bases between them. The CDR3 spans 15 residues. CDR1 and CDR2 (germline): SGHTA, FQGNSA. The CDR3 reads CASSLNPLKQETQYF. The CDR3 DNA follows: TGTGCCAGCAGCTTAAACCCACTAAAACAAGAGACCCAGTACTTC.

This clone was picked up a small number of times. This chain uses TRBV29-1 with TRBJ1-5, with a tentative D call TRBD1 (5 bases). V lost 7 bases to trimming and J lost 8 bases, with 18 bases between them. Germline CDR1 reads SQVTM; CDR2 reads ANQGSEA. CDR3 length: 13 residues. The CDR3 protein is CSAARSGGEPQHF. As DNA, the CDR3 is TGCAGCGCCGCACGGTCAGGAGGGGAGCCCCAGCATTTT.

The CDR3 loop reads CASSRQTGDPYEQYF. CDR3 coding DNA: TGCGCCAGCAGCCGCCAGACAGGGGATCCCTACGAGCAGTACTTC. The rearrangement links TRBV4-1 to TRBJ2-7; TRBD1 matches 8 bases. The CDR3 contains 15 residues. Germline CDR1 and CDR2: MGHRA and YSYEKL. With 4 bases clipped from V and 2 bases from J, the junction kept 7 bases outside the gene matches.

This clone occurred a few times. CDR3 nucleotide sequence: TGTGCCACCAAAGGGGACTACGCTAGTTACGAGCAGTACTTC. The encoded protein is CATKGDYASYEQYF. The chain uses TRBV19 and TRBJ2-7; 7 nucleotides align to TRBD2. After removal of 10 bases from V and 4 bases from J, the junction contained 13 bases not matched to a gene. This CDR3 contains 14 residues. Germline V gene lookup returns CDR1 LNHDA and CDR2 SQIVND (reference sequence).

V usage is TRBV6-5 and J usage is TRBJ1-1, with D perhaps matching TRBD1 (5 bases). CDR1 is MNHEY, CDR2 SVGAGI, per germline. Deletions cut 0 bases from V and 1 base from J, with 12 bases between. This CDR3 is built from 16 residues. In nucleotides, the CDR3 is TGTGCCAGCAGTTACTCCACGATCCAGGGGAACACTGAAGCTTTCTTT. It is translated as CASSYSTIQGNTEAFF.

This clone was counted a few times. V is TRBV5-4 and J is TRBJ2-6; 8 nucleotides match TRBD1. V gave up 4 bases and J gave up 0 bases; unmatched junction bases: 9. The CDR3 length is 18 residues. Germline lookup yields CDR1 SGHNT and CDR2 YYREEE (reference sequence). The CDR3 nucleotides read TGTGCCAGCAGCCCGGACAGGGCTCCTCTCTCTGGGGCCAACGTCCTGACTTTC. The encoded protein is CASSPDRAPLSGANVLTF.